Listed below are T cell receptor beta chains from one sample, sequenced in a study of PD-L1 blockade in urothelial cancer. Sequenced by immunoSEQ multiplex PCR; TCRdb stores in-frame clones only, minus some. The sample holds about 39,000 clones; about nine tenths are singletons and the top ten take about 11%. This specimen consisted of PBMCs, obtained around atezolizumab (anti-PD-L1) treatment. These TCRs come from a woman aged 60 to 75 with urothelial cancer. CDR3s include the opening cysteine and the closing phenylalanine or tryptophan.

j_call v_call cdr3_aa
TRBJ2-1 TRBV11-3 CASSSGLAGNNEQFF
TRBJ1-1 TRBV7-9 CASSFSGNTEAFF
TRBJ2-2 TRBV10-3 CAISRGQPGLWGGELFF
TRBJ2-1 TRBV19 CASSIPGMIIDEQFF
TRBJ1-1 TRBV19 CASTLRINTEAFF
TRBJ2-5 TRBV7-2 CASSLAGLAGGPVTQYF
TRBJ2-7 TRBV15 CATSRASTGDVLF
TRBJ2-2 TRBV30 CAWKVRQGNTGELFF
TRBJ1-2 TRBV30 CAWSVQLGGNYGYTF
TRBJ1-5 TRBV19 CASSSRGPAQPQHF